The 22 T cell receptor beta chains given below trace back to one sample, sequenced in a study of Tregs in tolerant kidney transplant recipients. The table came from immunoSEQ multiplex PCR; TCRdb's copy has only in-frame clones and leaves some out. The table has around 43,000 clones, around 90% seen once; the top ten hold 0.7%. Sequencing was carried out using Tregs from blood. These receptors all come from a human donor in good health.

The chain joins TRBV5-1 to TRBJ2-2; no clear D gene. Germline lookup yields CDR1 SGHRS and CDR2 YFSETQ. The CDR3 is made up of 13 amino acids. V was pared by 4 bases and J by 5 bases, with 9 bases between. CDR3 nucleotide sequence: TGCGCCAGCAGCCTAGGACCGACCGGGGAGCTGTTTTTT. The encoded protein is CASSLGPTGELFF.

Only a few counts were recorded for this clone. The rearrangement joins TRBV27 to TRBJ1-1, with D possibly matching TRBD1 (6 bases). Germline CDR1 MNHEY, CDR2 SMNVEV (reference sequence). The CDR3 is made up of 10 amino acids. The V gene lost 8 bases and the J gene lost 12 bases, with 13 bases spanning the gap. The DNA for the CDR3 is TGTGCCAGCCCCGGGGGCGCGACTTTCTTT. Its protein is CASPGGATFF.

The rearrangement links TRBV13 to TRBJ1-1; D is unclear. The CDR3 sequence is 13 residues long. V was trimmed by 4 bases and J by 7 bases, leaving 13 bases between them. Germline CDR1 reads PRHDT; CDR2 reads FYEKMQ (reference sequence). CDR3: CASSYQHSIEAFF. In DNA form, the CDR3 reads TGTGCCAGCAGCTACCAGCATAGTATTGAAGCTTTCTTT.

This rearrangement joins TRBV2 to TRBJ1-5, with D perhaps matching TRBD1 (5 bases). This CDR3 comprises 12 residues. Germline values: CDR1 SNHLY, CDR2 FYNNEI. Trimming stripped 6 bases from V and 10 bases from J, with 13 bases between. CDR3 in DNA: TGTGCCAGCAGGGCACCGGGGCTCCCCCAGCATTTT. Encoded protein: CASRAPGLPQHF.

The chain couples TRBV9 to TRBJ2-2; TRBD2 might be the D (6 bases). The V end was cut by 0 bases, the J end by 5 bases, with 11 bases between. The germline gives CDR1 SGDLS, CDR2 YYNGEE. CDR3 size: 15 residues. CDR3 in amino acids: CASSVGLARTGELFF. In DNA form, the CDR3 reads TGTGCCAGCAGCGTAGGCCTAGCGAGGACCGGGGAGCTGTTTTTT.

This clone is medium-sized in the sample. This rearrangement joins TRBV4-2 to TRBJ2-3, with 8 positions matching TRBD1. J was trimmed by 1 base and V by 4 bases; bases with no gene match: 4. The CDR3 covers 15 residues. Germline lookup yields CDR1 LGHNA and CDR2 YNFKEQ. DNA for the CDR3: TGTGCCAGCAGCCTGACAGGGGCAGGCACAGATACGCAGTATTTT. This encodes CASSLTGAGTDTQYF.

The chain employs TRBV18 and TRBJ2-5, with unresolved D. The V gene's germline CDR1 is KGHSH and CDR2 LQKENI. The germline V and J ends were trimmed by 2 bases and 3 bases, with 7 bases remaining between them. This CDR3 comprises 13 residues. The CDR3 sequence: CASSPSVEETQYF. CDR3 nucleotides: TGTGCCAGCTCACCATCAGTGGAAGAGACCCAGTACTTC.

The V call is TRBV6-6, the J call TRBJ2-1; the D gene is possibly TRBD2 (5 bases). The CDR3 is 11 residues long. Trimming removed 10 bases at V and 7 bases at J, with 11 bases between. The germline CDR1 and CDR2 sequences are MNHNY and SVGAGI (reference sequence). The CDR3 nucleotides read TGTGCCACCGGGGAGACTAATGAGCAGTTCTTC. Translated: CATGETNEQFF.

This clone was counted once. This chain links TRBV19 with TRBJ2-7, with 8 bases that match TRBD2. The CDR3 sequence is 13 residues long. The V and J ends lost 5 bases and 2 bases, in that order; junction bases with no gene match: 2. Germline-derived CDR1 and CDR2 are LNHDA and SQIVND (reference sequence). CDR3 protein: CASSRGRPYEQYF. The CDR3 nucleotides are TGTGCCAGTAGTCGCGGGAGGCCCTACGAGCAGTACTTC.

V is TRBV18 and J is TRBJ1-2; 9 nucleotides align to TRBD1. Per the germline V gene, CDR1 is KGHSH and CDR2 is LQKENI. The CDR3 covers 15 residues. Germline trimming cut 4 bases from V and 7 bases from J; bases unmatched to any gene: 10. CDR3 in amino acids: CASSLTGGASIGYTF. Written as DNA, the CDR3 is TGTGCCAGCTCACTAACAGGGGGCGCTTCGATTGGCTACACCTTC.

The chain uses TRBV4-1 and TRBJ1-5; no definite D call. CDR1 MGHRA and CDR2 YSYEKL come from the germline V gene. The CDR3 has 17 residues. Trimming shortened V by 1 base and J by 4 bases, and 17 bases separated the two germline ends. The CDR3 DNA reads TGCGCCAGCAGCCAAGGATCTGGGCAGAGTCTAAATCAGCCCCAGCATTTT. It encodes CASSQGSGQSLNQPQHF.

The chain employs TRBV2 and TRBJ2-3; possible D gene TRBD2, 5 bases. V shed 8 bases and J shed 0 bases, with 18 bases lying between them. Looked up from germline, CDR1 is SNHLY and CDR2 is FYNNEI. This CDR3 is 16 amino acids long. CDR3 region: CASGEWVSFSTDTQYF. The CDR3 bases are TGTGCCAGCGGGGAGTGGGTATCTTTTAGCACAGATACGCAGTATTTT.

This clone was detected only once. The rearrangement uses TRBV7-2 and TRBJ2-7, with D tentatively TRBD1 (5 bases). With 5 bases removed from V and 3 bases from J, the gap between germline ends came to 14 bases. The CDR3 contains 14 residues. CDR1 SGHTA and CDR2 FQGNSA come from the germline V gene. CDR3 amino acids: CASSPDTDYYEQYF. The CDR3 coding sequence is TGTGCCAGCAGCCCGGACACGGATTACTACGAGCAGTACTTC.

The CDR3, as DNA: TGTGCCAGCAGCTTATTGTCACTAGCGGCAAGCTACGAGCAGTACTTC. It encodes CASSLLSLAASYEQYF. The chain recombines TRBV7-2 with TRBJ2-7; 8 bases map to TRBD2. J was trimmed by 3 bases and V by 2 bases; bases with no gene match: 9. The germline gives CDR1 SGHTA, CDR2 FQGNSA. This CDR3 has 16 amino acids.

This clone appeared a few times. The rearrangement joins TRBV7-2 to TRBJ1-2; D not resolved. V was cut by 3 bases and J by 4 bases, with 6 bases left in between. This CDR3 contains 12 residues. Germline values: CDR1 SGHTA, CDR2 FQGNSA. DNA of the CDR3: TGTGCCAGCAGCTTTTACAGCTATGGCTACACCTTC. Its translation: CASSFYSYGYTF.

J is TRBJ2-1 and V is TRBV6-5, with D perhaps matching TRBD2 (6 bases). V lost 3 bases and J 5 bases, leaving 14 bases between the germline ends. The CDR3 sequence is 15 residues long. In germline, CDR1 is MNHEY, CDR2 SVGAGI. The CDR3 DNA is TGTGCCAGCAGTTATAGAGTAGGACTAAACAATGAGCAGTTCTTC. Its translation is CASSYRVGLNNEQFF.

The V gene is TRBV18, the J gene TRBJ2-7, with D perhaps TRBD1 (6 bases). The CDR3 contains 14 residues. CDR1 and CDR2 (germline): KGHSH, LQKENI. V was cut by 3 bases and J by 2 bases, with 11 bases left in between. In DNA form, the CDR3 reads TGTGCCAGCTCACCGTACAGGGACGCCTACGAGCAGTACTTC. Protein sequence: CASSPYRDAYEQYF.

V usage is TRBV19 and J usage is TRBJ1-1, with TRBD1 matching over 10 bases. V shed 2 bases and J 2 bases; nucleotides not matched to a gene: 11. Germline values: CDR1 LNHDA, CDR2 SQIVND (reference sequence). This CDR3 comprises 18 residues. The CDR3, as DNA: TGTGCCAGTAGTATACGCCGTGGACAGGGGGGGATTAACACTGAAGCTTTCTTT. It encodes CASSIRRGQGGINTEAFF.

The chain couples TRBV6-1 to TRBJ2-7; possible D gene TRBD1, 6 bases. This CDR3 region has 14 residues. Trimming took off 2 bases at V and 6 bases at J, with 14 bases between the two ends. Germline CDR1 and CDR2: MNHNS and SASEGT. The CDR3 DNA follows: TGTGCCAGCAGTGAACAGGGCAGGGGTGGCGAGCAGTACTTC. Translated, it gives CASSEQGRGGEQYF.

Here the CDR3 reads CASSNLLADNEQFF. The CDR3 DNA reads TGTGCCAGCAGTAATCTCCTAGCGGACAATGAGCAGTTCTTC. This sequence joins TRBV6-5 and TRBJ2-1; 7 nucleotides line up with TRBD2. The CDR3 sequence is 14 residues long. The junction had 6 bases not matched to a gene; V was cut back by 5 bases and J by 5 bases. CDR1 and CDR2 from the germline V gene are MNHEY and SVGAGI.

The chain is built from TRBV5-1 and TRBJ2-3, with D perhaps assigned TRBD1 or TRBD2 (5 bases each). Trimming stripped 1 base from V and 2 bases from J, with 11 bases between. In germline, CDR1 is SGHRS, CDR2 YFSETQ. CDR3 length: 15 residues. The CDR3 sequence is CASSLFGTATDTQYF. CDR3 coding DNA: TGCGCCAGCAGCTTGTTTGGGACCGCCACAGATACGCAGTATTTT.

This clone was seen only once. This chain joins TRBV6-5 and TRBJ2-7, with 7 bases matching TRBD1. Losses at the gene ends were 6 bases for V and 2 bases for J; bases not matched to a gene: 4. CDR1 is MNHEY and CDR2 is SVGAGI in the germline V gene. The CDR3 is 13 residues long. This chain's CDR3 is CASRRTGPYEQYF. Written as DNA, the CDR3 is TGTGCCAGCAGGAGGACAGGTCCCTACGAGCAGTACTTC.